This T cell receptor (beta chain) derives from a study of a mutant IDH1 vaccine in newly diagnosed glioma. This CDR3 region has 15 residues. The V gene lost 3 bases and the J gene lost 1 base, with 12 bases spanning the gap. Germline CDR1 LNHDA, CDR2 SQIVND (reference sequence). The method was immunoSEQ multiplex PCR; TCRdb's version includes in-frame clones alone and lacks a portion of them. Of under 150,000 clones detected, approximately 87% appear once; the ten largest clones hold 0.5% to 0.65%. Of note for this clone: Its antigen is not identified.

Specified time point: week 11, during vaccination. Every vaccine dose comprised 300 ug of mutant IDH1 20-mer peptide plus topical imiquimod. The study, taken as a whole, reports: The study observed vaccine-induced immune responses in roughly 93% of patients.

This receptor was taken from a woman aged 45 to 65 with glioma. The chain uses TRBV19 and TRBJ1-1, with D tentatively TRBD1 (6 bases). Here the sequenced sample was PBMCs, taken from a glioma patient whose treatment included an IDH1 peptide vaccine. This CDR3 is CASSIGGAENTEAFF. The CDR3 coding sequence is TGTGCCAGTAGTATCGGGGGGGCGGAGAACACTGAAGCTTTCTTT.